This T cell receptor beta chain was observed in a study of OX40 agonist ivuxolimab in advanced cancers. Study-wide context: Three dose-escalation patients had partial responses: one with hepatocellular carcinoma and two with cutaneous melanoma.

Sequencing used immunoSEQ multiplex PCR; TCRdb keeps in-frame clones, though not all of them. The sample lists more than 75,000 clones, around 83% occurring once. Sequenced material: CD4+ or CD8+ T cells sorted from blood, taken in a trial of the OX40 agonist ivuxolimab. This TCR came from an adult with an advanced solid tumor such as melanoma, head and neck, liver or kidney cancer.

The CDR3: CASSQGQGAIQPQHF. CDR3 DNA sequence: TGCGCCAGCAGCCAGGGACAGGGGGCGATTCAGCCCCAGCATTTT. The J gene is TRBJ1-5, the V gene TRBV4-1; 12 nucleotides align to TRBD1. CDR3 length: 15 amino acids. The V segment lost 3 bases and the J segment 6 bases; nucleotides outside the gene matches: 3. The germline gives CDR1 MGHRA, CDR2 YSYEKL.